This T cell receptor beta chain was profiled in a study of sequential checkpoint blockade in melanoma. Overall study context: Patients were randomized 1:1 to nivolumab-then-ipilimumab or ipilimumab-then-nivolumab first-line. 91 pretreatment tumor DNA samples were TCRβ immunosequenced. After both sequences, patients received maintenance nivolumab.

Germline CDR1 and CDR2: SGHRS and YFSETQ. The length of the CDR3 is 17 residues. V lost 0 bases, J lost 3 bases, and 7 bases stayed unmatched. Measured with immunoSEQ multiplex PCR; TCRdb has only the in-frame clones, and not every one. The table has roughly 5,000 clones, around 21% seen once; the top ten hold about a sixth. Treatment: randomized to nivolumab then ipilimumab (arm A) or the reverse (arm B). The receptor comes from a human donor with melanoma. This rearrangement joins TRBV5-1 to TRBJ2-7, with 12 nucleotides matching TRBD2. The sequences come from tumor tissue (inferred from file names), collected from a patient given nivolumab and ipilimumab in sequence. The CDR3 nucleotides read TGCGCCAGCAGCTTGGCCCTAGCGGGGGGGCTTGACTACGAGCAGTACTTC. Amino acid sequence: CASSLALAGGLDYEQYF.